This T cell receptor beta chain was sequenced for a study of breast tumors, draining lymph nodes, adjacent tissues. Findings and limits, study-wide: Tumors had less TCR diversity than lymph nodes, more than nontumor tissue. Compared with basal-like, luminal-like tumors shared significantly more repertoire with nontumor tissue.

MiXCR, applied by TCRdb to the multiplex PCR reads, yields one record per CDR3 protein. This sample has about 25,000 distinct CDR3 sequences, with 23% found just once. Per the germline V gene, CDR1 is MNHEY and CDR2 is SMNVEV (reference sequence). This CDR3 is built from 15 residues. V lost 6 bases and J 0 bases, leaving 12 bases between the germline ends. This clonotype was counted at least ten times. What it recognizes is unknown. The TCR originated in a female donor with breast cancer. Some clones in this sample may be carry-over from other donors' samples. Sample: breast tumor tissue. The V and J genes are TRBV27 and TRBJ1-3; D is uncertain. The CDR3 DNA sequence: TGTGCCAGCAGGGTACCTTTGTTCTCTGGAAACACCATATATTTT. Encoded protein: CASRVPLFSGNTIYF.